The clone carrying this TCR beta chain was seen a few times. These data come from a study of T cells in Graves' hyperthyroidism and ophthalmopathy. Regions amplified from RNA transcripts were the TCR beta CDR3 regions. The TCR CDR3 first-round RT-PCR relied on the HTBI primer set. TCRdb re-called the multiplex PCR reads through MiXCR, storing one row per CDR3 protein. The sample lists under 550,000 distinct CDR3 sequences; around 15% were seen once. This receptor was obtained from a woman younger than 35 with Graves' hyperthyroidism. The sample taken for sequencing was blood.

The CDR3 DNA reads as TGTGCCAGCAGTCATAGGCCAGGGCGGTCTGGGGCCAACGTCCTGACTTTC. Translating it yields CASSHRPGRSGANVLTF. The chain recombines TRBV7-8 with TRBJ2-6; perhaps TRBD1 as D (5 bases). Trimming cost V 6 bases and J 1 base, with 16 bases left between them. CDR3 length equals 17 residues. Germline assignment: CDR1 SGHVS and CDR2 FQNEAQ. Full variable domain (rest looked up from reference TRBV7-8 and TRBJ2-6): GAGVSQSPRYKVAKRGQDVALRCDPISGHVSLFWYQQALGQGPEFLTYFQNEAQLDKSGLPSDRFFAERPEGSVSTLKIQRTQQEDSAVYLCASSHRPGRSGANVLTFGAGSRLTVL.